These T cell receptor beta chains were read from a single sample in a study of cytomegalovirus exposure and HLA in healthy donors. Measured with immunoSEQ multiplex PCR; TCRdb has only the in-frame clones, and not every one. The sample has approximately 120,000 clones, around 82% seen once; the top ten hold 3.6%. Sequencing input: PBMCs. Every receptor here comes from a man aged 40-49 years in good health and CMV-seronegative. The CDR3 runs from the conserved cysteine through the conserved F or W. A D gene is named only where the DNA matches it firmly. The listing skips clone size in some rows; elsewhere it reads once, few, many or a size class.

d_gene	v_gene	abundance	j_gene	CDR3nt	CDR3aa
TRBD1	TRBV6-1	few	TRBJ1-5	TGTGCCAGCAGTCCGGACAGGGGGCTTAATCAGCCCCAGCATTTT	CASSPDRGLNQPQHF
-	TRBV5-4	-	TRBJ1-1	TGTGCCAGCGGGGCGGGGGGGGGTAGGAACACTGAAGCTTTCTTT	CASGAGGGRNTEAFF
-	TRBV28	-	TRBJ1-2	TGTGCCAGCAGTTTATACGGTCCTTATGGCTACACCTTC	CASSLYGPYGYTF
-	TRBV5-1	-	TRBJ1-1	TGCGCCAGCAGCTTGGGAGGCAGAAAGAACACTGAAGCTTTCTTT	CASSLGGRKNTEAFF
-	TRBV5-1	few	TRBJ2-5	TGCGCCAGCAGCTTGGGGGGCCAGTTACAAGAGACCCAGTACTTC	CASSLGGQLQETQYF
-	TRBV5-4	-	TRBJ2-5	TGTGCCAGCAGCTTCGGCCAAGAATTTAGGGGGACCCAGTACTTC	CASSFGQEFRGTQYF
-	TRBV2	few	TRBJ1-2	TGTGCCAGCAGTCTACCTCCCACTGGCTACACCTTC	CASSLPPTGYTF
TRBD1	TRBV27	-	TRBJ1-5	TGTGCCAGCAGTCCCACGACAGGGGGCTGGCAGCCCCAGCATTTT	CASSPTTGGWQPQHF
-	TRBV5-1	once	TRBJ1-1	TGCGCCAGCAGGGCGGGGGGTGAAGTCGCTGAAGCTTTCTTT	CASRAGGEVAEAFF
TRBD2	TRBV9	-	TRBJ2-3	TGTGCCAGCAGCCCGGGGGGGCAAGATACGCAGTATTTT	CASSPGGQDTQYF
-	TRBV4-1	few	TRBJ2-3	TGCGCCAGCAGCCGAGTACTAATACAGGGCGGGGGACGCACAGATACGCAGTATTTT	CASSRVLIQGGGRTDTQYF
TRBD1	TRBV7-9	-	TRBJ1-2	TGTGCCAGCAGCCTACAAGGGACAGGGAATACCGACTATGGCTACACCTTC	CASSLQGTGNTDYGYTF
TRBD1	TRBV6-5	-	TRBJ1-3	TGTGCCAGCAGCACAGGGGCACGGTCAGACACCATATATTTT	CASSTGARSDTIYF
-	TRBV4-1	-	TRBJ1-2	TGCGCCAGCAGCCAAGATTTGCGTGGCTACACCTTC	CASSQDLRGYTF
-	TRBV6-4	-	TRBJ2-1	TGTGCCAGCAGCGTTTCCCTAGCTGGGGGGGCCACCGATGAGCAGTTCTTC	CASSVSLAGGATDEQFF
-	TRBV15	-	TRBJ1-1	TGTGCCACCAGCAGAGCCCGGGGCGGGGGTGGAGAAGCTTTCTTT	CATSRARGGGGEAFF
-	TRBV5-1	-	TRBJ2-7	TGCGCCAGCAGCTTGGTGTGGGGGGCCTACGAGCAGTACTTC	CASSLVWGAYEQYF
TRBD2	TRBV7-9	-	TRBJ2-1	TGTGCCAGCAGGCCTAGCGGGGGGGTTTACAATGAGCAGTTCTTC	CASRPSGGVYNEQFF
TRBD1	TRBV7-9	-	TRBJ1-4	TGTGCCAGCAGCCACGGGACAGGGGTTGAAAAACTGTTTTTT	CASSHGTGVEKLFF
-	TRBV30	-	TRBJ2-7	TGTGCCTGGAGTGGGGGAAGGGGGGGCTCCTACGAGCAGTACTTC	CAWSGGRGGSYEQYF
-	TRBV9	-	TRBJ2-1	TGTGCCAGCAGCGTAGGGGGGGGCCGGGGCAATGAGCAGTTCTTC	CASSVGGGRGNEQFF
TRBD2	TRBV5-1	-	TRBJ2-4	TGCGCCAGCAGCTTGGGGGATAGCGGGGGAAACATTCAGTACTTC	CASSLGDSGGNIQYF
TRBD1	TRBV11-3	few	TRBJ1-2	TGTGCCAGCAGCCTCGGACAGGGGGCGGGCTACACCTTC	CASSLGQGAGYTF
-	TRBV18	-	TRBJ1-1	TGTGCCAGCTCACCAGGGGCCATGAACACTGAAGCTTTCTTT	CASSPGAMNTEAFF
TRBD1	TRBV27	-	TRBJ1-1	TGTGCCACCAGGACAGGTCTGAACACTGAAGCTTTCTTT	CATRTGLNTEAFF
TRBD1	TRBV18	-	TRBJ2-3	TGTGCCAGCTCATCGAGCCAGGGGGCGCCGGGTAGAATGGATACGCAGTATTTT	CASSSSQGAPGRMDTQYF